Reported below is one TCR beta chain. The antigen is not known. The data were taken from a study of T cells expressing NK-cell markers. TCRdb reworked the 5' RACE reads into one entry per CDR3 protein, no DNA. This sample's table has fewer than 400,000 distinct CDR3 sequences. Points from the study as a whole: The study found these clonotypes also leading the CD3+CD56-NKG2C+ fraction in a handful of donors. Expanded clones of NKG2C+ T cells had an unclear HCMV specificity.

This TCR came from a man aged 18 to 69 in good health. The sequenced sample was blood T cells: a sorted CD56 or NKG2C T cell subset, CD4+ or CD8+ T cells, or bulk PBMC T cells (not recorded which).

The CDR3 sequence is CASSLLWGLNTEAFF. This chain joins TRBV3-1 and TRBJ1-1; with no DNA, the TCRdb D assignment of TRBD1 cannot be verified. This CDR3 has 15 amino acids. Germline CDR1 reads LGHDT; CDR2 reads YNNKEL (reference sequence).